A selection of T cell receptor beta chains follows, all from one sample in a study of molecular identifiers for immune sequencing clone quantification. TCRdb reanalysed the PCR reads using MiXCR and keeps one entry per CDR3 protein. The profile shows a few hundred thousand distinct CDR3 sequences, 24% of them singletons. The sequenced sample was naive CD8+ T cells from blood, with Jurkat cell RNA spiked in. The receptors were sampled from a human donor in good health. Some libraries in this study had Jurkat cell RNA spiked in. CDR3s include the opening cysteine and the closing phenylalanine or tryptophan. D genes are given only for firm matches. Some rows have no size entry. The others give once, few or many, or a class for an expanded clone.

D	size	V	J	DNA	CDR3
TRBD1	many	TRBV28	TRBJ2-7	TGTGCCAGCACACCCAATCCGGGACAGGGCTACGAGCAGTACTTC	CASTPNPGQGYEQYF
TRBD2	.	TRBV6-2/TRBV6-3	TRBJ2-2	TGTGCCTCCTCGGGAGGCCCCACCGGGGAGCTGTTTTTT	CASSGGPTGELFF
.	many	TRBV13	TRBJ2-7	TGTGCCAGCAGCTTAGCCGGCAGGACACTCGAGCAGTACTTC	CASSLAGRTLEQYF
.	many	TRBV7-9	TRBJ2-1	TGTGCCAGCAGCTCCGGGGTTTGGGGTGAGCAGTTCTTC	CASSSGVWGEQFF
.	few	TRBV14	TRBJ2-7	TGTGCCAGCAGCCAAGATTCCTTAGGCCCCTACGAGCAGTACTTC	CASSQDSLGPYEQYF
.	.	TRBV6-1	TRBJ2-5	TGTGCCAGCACCCCCGACAGTTCAGCAGGGACCCAGTACTTC	CASTPDSSAGTQYF
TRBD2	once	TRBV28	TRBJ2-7	TGTGCCAGCGCCCTCGGAGCGGGATTAGGCTACGAGCAGTACTTC	CASALGAGLGYEQYF
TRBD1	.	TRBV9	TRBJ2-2	TGTGCCAGCAGCGTAGGGGACAGACTTTACACCGGGGAGCTGTTTTTT	CASSVGDRLYTGELFF
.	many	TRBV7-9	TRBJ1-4	TGTGCCAGCAGCCCTTCCCCCGGACTGAGTTATCTGTTTTTT	CASSPSPGLSYLFF
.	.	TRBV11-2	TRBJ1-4	TGTGCCAGCAGATCACTCCCGGAAAAACTGTTTTTT	CASRSLPEKLFF
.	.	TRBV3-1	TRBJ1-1	TGTGCCAGCAGCCAAGTAGGCAGGGGATTGAACACTGAAGCTTTCTTT	CASSQVGRGLNTEAFF
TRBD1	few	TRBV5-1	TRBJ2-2	TGCGCCAGCAGCTGGACAGGGGTCACCGGGGAGCTGTTTTTT	CASSWTGVTGELFF
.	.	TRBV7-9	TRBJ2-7	TGTGCCGGCAGCTCGGACGAGCAGTACTTC	CAGSSDEQYF
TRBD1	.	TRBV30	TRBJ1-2	TGTGCCTGGAGTGTACGACAGGGGGCTCTCTACACCTTC	CAWSVRQGALYTF
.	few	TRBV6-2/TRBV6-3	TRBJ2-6	TGTGCCAGCAGTTACCCGCTCGAGGTCGTCCTGACTTTC	CASSYPLEVVLTF
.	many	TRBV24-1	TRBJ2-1	TGTGCCACCAGTGAGGCCGGGATAGCCAACAATGAGCAGTTCTTC	CATSEAGIANNEQFF
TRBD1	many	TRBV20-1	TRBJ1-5	TGCAGTGCAGGGGACAGGGGGCCGGTCAATCAGCCCCAGCATTTT	CSAGDRGPVNQPQHF
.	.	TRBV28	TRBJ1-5	TGTGCCAGCAGTTTGCGGGGTTGGCAGCCCCAGCATTTT	CASSLRGWQPQHF
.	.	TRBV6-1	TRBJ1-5	TGTGCCAGCAGTGAATTAGTAATCAATCGGCCCCAGCATTTT	CASSELVINRPQHF
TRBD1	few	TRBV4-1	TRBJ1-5	TGCGCCAGCAGCCAAGCAAATCCGGGACAGACAACTTATAGCAATCAGCCCCAGCATTTT	CASSQANPGQTTYSNQPQHF
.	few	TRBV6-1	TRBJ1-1	TGTGCCAGCAGACAGGGCGACGGGAACACTGAAGCTTTCTTT	CASRQGDGNTEAFF
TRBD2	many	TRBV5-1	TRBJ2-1	TGCGCCAGCAGCGTAGCGGGCTACAATGAGCAGTTCTTC	CASSVAGYNEQFF
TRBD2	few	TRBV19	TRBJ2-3	TGTGCCAGTAGTCTGGGCGGGAGGGCCCGGACAGATACGCAGTATTTT	CASSLGGRARTDTQYF
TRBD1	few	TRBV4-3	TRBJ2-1	TGCGCCAGCAGCCAAGATACGGACAGGGGCAATGAGCAGTTCTTC	CASSQDTDRGNEQFF
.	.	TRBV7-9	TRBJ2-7	TGTGCCAGCAGCTTAAGGCTGAAGGTCAGGGCCTCCTACGAGCAGTACTTC	CASSLRLKVRASYEQYF
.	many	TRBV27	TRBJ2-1	TGTGCCAGCAGCCCTGGGACTGCCGTTGTGCAGTTCTTC	CASSPGTAVVQFF
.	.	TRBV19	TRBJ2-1	TGTGCCAGTAGTATTTTAGCGACCCGAAATGAGCAGTTCTTC	CASSILATRNEQFF
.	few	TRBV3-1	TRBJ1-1	TGTGCCAGCAGCCAAGATATAGGGCGATTGGGGACTGAAGCTTTCTTT	CASSQDIGRLGTEAFF
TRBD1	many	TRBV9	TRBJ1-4	TGTGCCAGCAGCTCCCGACAGGGCGGTAATGAAAAACTGTTTTTT	CASSSRQGGNEKLFF
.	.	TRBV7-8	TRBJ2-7	TGTGCCAGCAGCTTAGTTCTTGGGGAGCAGTACTTC	CASSLVLGEQYF
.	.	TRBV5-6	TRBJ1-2	TGTGCCAGCAGCTTGGAGGATTCGTCTAACTATGGCTACTCCTTC	CASSLEDSSNYGYSF
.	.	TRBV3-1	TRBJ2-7	TGTGCCAGCAGCCAAGATAGTGGGCCCGTATACGAGCAGTACTTC	CASSQDSGPVYEQYF
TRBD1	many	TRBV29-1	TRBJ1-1	TGCAGCGTTGACCCGCGGACAGGAAGCTACACTGAAGCTTTCTTT	CSVDPRTGSYTEAFF
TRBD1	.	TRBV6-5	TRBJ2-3	TGTGCCAGCAGTTTGATTCGGACAGGGGGCGCAGATACGCAGTATTTT	CASSLIRTGGADTQYF